The 32 T cell receptor beta chains below all came from one sample that was sequenced in a study of blood T cell repertoires in COVID-19 (dated by TCRdb to the early 2020s). The library was produced with the immunoSEQ multiplex PCR assay. Here the immuneACCESS table is served through TCRdb, limited to in-frame sequences with V and J called. Missing clones are a known gap in these copies; in checked studies unresolved V genes cover under half, and the rest lacks a known reason. Here the sample has more than 150,000 clones; approximately 80% occur a single time. The ten largest clones add up to approximately 15% of the sample. The sequenced material came from PBMCs or T cells enriched from blood (not recorded which). The receptors were sampled from a man in his fifties or sixties who had been exposed to COVID-19.

The rearrangement joins TRBV7-9 to TRBJ2-5; D remains unclear. The CDR3 is 15 residues long. Germline V gene sequence: CDR1 SEHNR, CDR2 FQNEAQ (reference sequence). Between the trimmed V and J ends, which lost 0 bases and 4 bases, there was a span of 12 bases. DNA of the CDR3: TGTGCCAGCAGCTTAGCGGCGAGCACGGGAGAGACCCAGTACTTC. It codes for CASSLAASTGETQYF.

This clone was recorded at least ten times. This chain uses TRBV30 with TRBJ2-5; no clear D gene. The CDR3 covers 13 residues. The V and J ends lost 0 bases and 7 bases respectively, with 12 bases between them. Germline-derived CDR1 and CDR2 are GTSNPN and SVGIG (reference sequence). CDR3 in DNA: TGTGCCTGGAGTGTACCCCCCCCCGGGACCCAGTACTTC. Translated, it gives CAWSVPPPGTQYF.

The J gene is TRBJ2-1, the V gene TRBV7-8; tentative D call: TRBD1 (5 bases). The CDR3 is 13 residues long. Germline loops: CDR1 SGHVS, CDR2 FQNEAQ. Trimming removed 8 bases at V and 4 bases at J, with 12 bases between. CDR3 protein: CASFKTGYNEQFF. In DNA form, the CDR3 reads TGTGCCAGCTTCAAAACAGGATACAATGAGCAGTTCTTC.

The chain carries TRBV7-8 and TRBJ2-3; TRBD2 agrees at 11 bases. Germline V gene sequence: CDR1 SGHVS, CDR2 FQNEAQ. With 2 bases clipped from V and 6 bases from J, the junction kept 7 bases outside the gene matches. This CDR3 has 16 residues. CDR3: CASSLLSSGRSDTQYF. The CDR3 nucleotides read TGTGCCAGCAGCTTATTGTCTAGCGGGAGGTCGGATACGCAGTATTTT.

The J gene is TRBJ1-4, the V gene TRBV11-2; perhaps TRBD1 as D (5 bases). The CDR3 consists of 15 residues. Trimming left V 3 bases short and J 0 bases short, with 8 bases between. Per the germline V gene, CDR1 is SGHAT and CDR2 is FQNNGV. The DNA of the CDR3 is TGTGCCAGCAGCTTCGACAGATCAACTAATGAAAAACTGTTTTTT. It translates to CASSFDRSTNEKLFF.

This rearrangement joins TRBV9 to TRBJ1-3; D not certain. The CDR3 consists of 14 residues. V was clipped by 4 bases and J by 4 bases, with 12 bases between them. Germline V gene lookup returns CDR1 SGDLS and CDR2 YYNGEE. CDR3 sequence: CASSPAAPGNTIYF. CDR3 DNA: TGTGCCAGCAGCCCCGCGGCGCCGGGAAACACCATATATTTT.

This clone was observed a few times. Germline is not matched at one junction end, which may reflect a read error. The chain couples TRBV29-1 to TRBJ1-1; D is unresolved. The CDR3 spans 11 residues. Germline loops: CDR1 SQVTM, CDR2 ANQGSEA. The CDR3 sequence: CSVEEGRTLLF. The CDR3, as DNA: TGCAGCGTTGAAGAGGGGAGGACCCTCTTATTT.

This clone appeared a few times. This chain links TRBV6-5 with TRBJ2-2; 9 bases line up with TRBD1. The CDR3 has 15 amino acids. Germline lookup yields CDR1 MNHEY and CDR2 SVGAGI. V lost 6 bases to trimming and J lost 4 bases; unmatched junction nucleotides: 6. The CDR3 DNA follows: TGTGCCAGCAGAGGGACAGGGTTCGCCACCGGGGAGCTGTTTTTT. It is translated as CASRGTGFATGELFF.

The chain couples TRBV21-1 to TRBJ2-1; TRBD1 is the table's D call and was not checked against the DNA. TRBV21-1 counts as a pseudogene. CDR3 size: 15 residues. This chain's CDR3 is CASSKAETGGDEQFF. The CDR3 DNA reads as TGTGCCAGCAGCAAAGCGGAGACAGGTGGGGATGAGCAGTTCTTC.

There are a few counts of this clone. The chain carries TRBV7-2 and TRBJ1-2; possibly TRBD1 for D (6 bases). V lost 4 bases and J lost 2, with 20 bases in between. Germline-derived CDR1 and CDR2 are SGHTA and FQGNSA. The CDR3 totals 17 residues. Here the CDR3 reads CASSSIGGAGENYGYTF. In nucleotides, the CDR3 is TGTGCCAGCAGCTCTATAGGGGGGGCAGGAGAGAACTATGGCTACACCTTC.

V and J are TRBV5-5 and TRBJ2-4; a possible D gene is TRBD1 (6 bases). Germline values: CDR1 SGHKS, CDR2 YYEKEE (reference sequence). Trimming stripped 5 bases from V and 0 bases from J, with 9 bases between. This CDR3 comprises 14 residues. The CDR3 loop is CASRLTGAKNIQYF. In nucleotides, the CDR3 is TGTGCCAGCAGACTGACAGGAGCCAAAAACATTCAGTACTTC.

This chain links TRBV19 with TRBJ1-3; 10 positions match TRBD1. V was pared by 5 bases and J by 4 bases, with 14 bases of the junction left unmatched. This CDR3 is built from 18 residues. Germline-derived CDR1 and CDR2 are LNHDA and SQIVND (reference sequence). The CDR3 DNA is TGTGCCAGTAGTGGGCGGGACAGGGGATCTTTGGGAGGAAACACCATATATTTT. Encoded protein: CASSGRDRGSLGGNTIYF.

The rearrangement links TRBV5-1 to TRBJ2-3; D is perhaps TRBD1 (6 bases). The CDR3 sequence is 15 residues long. Germline V lookup: CDR1 SGHRS, CDR2 YFSETQ. Trimming took 0 bases from V and 4 from J, leaving 12 bases between them. The CDR3 coding sequence is TGCGCCAGCAGCTTGGCAGGGGCCCCCCCAGATACGCAGTATTTT. Its protein product is CASSLAGAPPDTQYF.

The chain couples TRBV7-8 to TRBJ1-4; TRBD1 is a possible D gene (5 bases). Trimming removed 8 bases from V and 8 bases from J, with 15 bases in between. This CDR3 is 13 amino acids long. The germline gives CDR1 SGHVS, CDR2 FQNEAQ. The CDR3 coding sequence is TGTGCCAGCGCAGGGTATCCCGCAGAAAAACTGTTTTTT. Amino acids: CASAGYPAEKLFF.

The chain couples TRBV5-4 to TRBJ2-5; D perhaps matches TRBD1 (6 bases). Between the trimmed V and J ends, which lost 4 bases and 3 bases, there was a span of 13 bases. The CDR3 is 14 amino acids. From germline, CDR1 is SGHNT and CDR2 YYREEE (reference sequence). CDR3 in amino acids: CASSTRDNEETQYF. The DNA of the CDR3 is TGTGCCAGCAGCACCCGGGACAACGAAGAGACCCAGTACTTC.

This clone turned up a few times. The chain employs TRBV5-1 and TRBJ2-1, with TRBD2 identical over 8 bases. J gave up 10 bases and V 4 bases, and 16 bases lay outside the gene matches. CDR1 SGHRS and CDR2 YFSETQ come from the germline V gene. The CDR3 contains 16 residues. CDR3 nucleotides: TGCGCCAGCAGCCGGGAAGCGGGAGCCTCCCGTAGGGAGCAGTTCTTC. Its translation is CASSREAGASRREQFF.

The chain employs TRBV30 and TRBJ1-2; TRBD1 might be the D (5 bases). Germline V gene sequence: CDR1 GTSNPN, CDR2 SVGIG (reference sequence). The V gene lost 2 bases and the J gene lost 6 bases, with 19 bases spanning the gap. The CDR3 extends over 15 amino acids. The CDR3 sequence: CAWSSGPGGGDGYTF. The CDR3 DNA reads as TGTGCCTGGAGTTCCGGGCCGGGGGGAGGGGATGGCTACACCTTC.

This clone was seen only once. J is TRBJ1-3 and V is TRBV29-1; 8 positions agree with TRBD1. The CDR3 extends over 15 amino acids. V lost 5 bases and J lost 0; bases outside the gene matches: 6. Germline lookup yields CDR1 SQVTM and CDR2 ANQGSEA. Written as DNA, the CDR3 is TGCAGCGTTACCCTAACAGGGGGCTCTGGAAACACCATATATTTT. Protein sequence: CSVTLTGGSGNTIYF.

The DNA for the CDR3 is TGTGCCAGCTCACCATGGACAGCCTCTGGAAACACCATATATTTT. This sequence encodes CASSPWTASGNTIYF. The chain carries TRBV18 and TRBJ1-3, with D possibly matching TRBD1 (6 bases). The V end was cut by 2 bases, the J end by 0 bases, with 8 bases between. Germline CDR1 and CDR2: KGHSH and LQKENI. CDR3 length: 15 residues.

The genes are TRBV9 and TRBJ2-1; 9 nucleotides agree with TRBD2. Germline V gives CDR1 SGDLS, CDR2 YYNGEE. V trimming: 3 bases; J trimming: 6 bases; junction bases outside the gene matches: 13. CDR3 length: 17 amino acids. The CDR3 loop reads CASSAPAGTAGGNEQFF. CDR3 nucleotides: TGTGCCAGCAGCGCCCCAGCCGGGACAGCGGGGGGCAATGAGCAGTTCTTC.

This clone was seen only a few times. This sample includes further DNA sequences coding for the same CDR3. The V and J genes are TRBV5-1 and TRBJ2-3; D gene ambiguous. Germline V gives CDR1 SGHRS, CDR2 YFSETQ. The CDR3 has 12 amino acids. The V gene lost 4 bases and the J gene lost 0 bases, with 3 bases spanning the gap. The CDR3 loop reads CASSQSTDTQYF. Written as DNA, the CDR3 is TGCGCCAGCAGCCAGAGCACAGATACGCAGTATTTT.

The count of this clone is one. This chain links TRBV29-1 with TRBJ1-2; tentatively, D is TRBD1 (6 bases). Germline values: CDR1 SQVTM, CDR2 ANQGSEA. The CDR3 is 13 residues long. The V and J ends lost 3 bases and 3 bases respectively, with 11 bases between them. The CDR3 spells CSVEGQGHYGYTF. The CDR3 region has the DNA TGCAGCGTTGAGGGGCAGGGGCACTATGGCTACACCTTC.

This clone appeared once. The V gene is TRBV18, the J gene TRBJ2-7; possible D gene TRBD1, 5 bases. This CDR3 is built from 14 residues. CDR1 is KGHSH and CDR2 is LQKENI in the germline V gene. V gave up 3 bases and J gave up 3 bases, with 12 bases separating them. CDR3 in amino acids: CASSPETVGYEQYF. CDR3 DNA sequence: TGTGCCAGCTCACCCGAGACAGTTGGCTACGAGCAGTACTTC.

A remark on this clone: The same CDR3 is also encoded by other DNA sequences in this sample. The J gene is TRBJ1-1, the V gene TRBV12-3 or TRBV12-4; D uncertain. Trimming shortened V by 6 bases and J by 1 base, and 6 bases separated the two germline ends. The CDR3 runs 12 residues. The CDR3 here is CASRLENTEAFF. CDR3 bases: TGTGCCAGCAGACTAGAGAACACTGAAGCTTTCTTT.

This chain joins TRBV27 and TRBJ1-5; 12 bases are a match to TRBD1. In germline, CDR1 is MNHEY, CDR2 SMNVEV (reference sequence). Unmatched junction bases numbered 8, after V lost 5 bases and J lost 0 bases. The CDR3 has 18 residues. The CDR3 sequence: CASSPGQGAFISNQPQHF. CDR3 nucleotide sequence: TGTGCCAGCAGTCCGGGACAGGGGGCTTTTATTAGCAATCAGCCCCAGCATTTT.

This clone was seen a handful of times. The V gene is TRBV10-1, the J gene TRBJ2-3; D not certain. V dropped 3 bases and J dropped 0 bases, with 4 bases sitting between them. Looked up from germline, CDR1 is WNHNN and CDR2 is SYGVQD (reference sequence). The CDR3 runs 13 residues. CDR3 region: CASSDYSTDTQYF. As DNA, the CDR3 is TGCGCCAGCAGTGACTACAGCACAGATACGCAGTATTTT.

This clone came up a few times. The rearrangement uses TRBV15 and TRBJ2-7; D possibly corresponds to TRBD2 (5 bases). Germline V gene lookup returns CDR1 LNHNV and CDR2 YYDKDF (reference sequence). This CDR3 is 15 amino acids long. The V end lost 1 base, the J end lost 2 bases, and 12 bases lay between the germline ends. CDR3 DNA sequence: TGTGCCACCAGCAGAGGCCGCAGGACTCCCTACGAGCAGTACTTC. Translated, it gives CATSRGRRTPYEQYF. Full variable domain (outside the CDR3, taken from reference TRBV15 and TRBJ2-7): DAMVIQNPRYQVTQFGKPVTLSCSQTLNHNVMYWYQQKSSQAPKLLFHYYDKDFNNEADTPDNFQSRRPNTSFCFLDIRSPGLGDTAMYLCATSRGRRTPYEQYFGPGTRLTVT.

The table lists this clone with a count of one. The chain combines TRBV6-4 with TRBJ2-7, with TRBD1 matching 10 bases. The CDR3 loop spans 14 amino acids. Germline CDR1 reads MRHNA; CDR2 reads SNTAGT. V was clipped by 6 bases and J by 3 bases; unmatched bases: 5. In nucleotides, the CDR3 is TGTGCCAGCAGCCCGACAGGGGGCGGCTACGAGCAGTACTTC. Amino acid sequence: CASSPTGGGYEQYF.

A single count supports this clone. This rearrangement joins TRBV4-3 to TRBJ1-2; D is unclear. The ends were cut back, 0 bases at V and 2 bases at J, with 10 bases in the middle. Germline CDR1 is LGHNA and CDR2 is YSLEER. The CDR3 loop spans 15 amino acids. The CDR3 loop is CASSQDRAGNYGYTF. The CDR3 bases are TGCGCCAGCAGCCAAGATCGCGCGGGAAACTATGGCTACACCTTC.

This chain links TRBV27 with TRBJ1-4; 7 positions match TRBD1. This CDR3 is 16 amino acids long. CDR1 MNHEY and CDR2 SMNVEV come from the germline V gene (reference sequence). V lost 5 bases to trimming and J lost 1 base; unmatched junction nucleotides: 7. Written as DNA, the CDR3 is TGTGCCAGCAGTCCCCGAAGGGGGCGAACTAATGAAAAACTGTTTTTT. Translating gives CASSPRRGRTNEKLFF. Full variable domain (remainder filled in from reference TRBV27 and TRBJ1-4): EAQVTQNPRYLITVTGKKLTVTCSQNMNHEYMSWYRQDPGLGLRQIYYSMNVEVTDKGDVPEGYKVSRKEKRNFPLILESPSPNQTSLYFCASSPRRGRTNEKLFFGSGTQLSVL.

This chain connects TRBV7-6 to TRBJ1-2; weak D call: TRBD1 (6 bases). Germline V gene sequence: CDR1 SGHVS, CDR2 FNYEAQ. Trimming left V 2 bases short and J 6 bases short, with 16 bases between. The CDR3 is 15 residues long. The CDR3 reads CASSLTAGARDGYTF. The CDR3 nucleotides are TGTGCCAGCAGCTTAACCGCAGGGGCTCGGGATGGCTACACCTTC. The full variable domain, completed using reference TRBV7-6 and TRBJ1-2, is GAGVSQSPRYKVTKRGQDVALRCDPISGHVSLYWYRQALGQGPEFLTYFNYEAQQDKSGLPNDRFSAERPEGSISTLTIQRTEQRDSAMYRCASSLTAGARDGYTFGSGTRLTVV.

This clone was observed once. J is TRBJ2-7 and V is TRBV30; 10 positions match TRBD2. The CDR3 covers 15 residues. Germline CDR1 reads GTSNPN; CDR2 reads SVGIG (reference sequence). V trimming: 2 bases; J trimming: 3 bases; junction bases outside the gene matches: 7. The CDR3 coding sequence is TGTGCCTGGAGTTCCCTAGCGGGAGTTATCTACGAGCAGTACTTC. Protein product: CAWSSLAGVIYEQYF. The whole variable domain, filled in from reference TRBV30 and TRBJ2-7, reads SQTIHQWPATLVQPVGSPLSLECTVEGTSNPNLYWYRQAAGRGLQLLFYSVGIGQISSEVPQNLSASRPQDRQFILSSKKLLLSDSGFYLCAWSSLAGVIYEQYFGPGTRLTVT.